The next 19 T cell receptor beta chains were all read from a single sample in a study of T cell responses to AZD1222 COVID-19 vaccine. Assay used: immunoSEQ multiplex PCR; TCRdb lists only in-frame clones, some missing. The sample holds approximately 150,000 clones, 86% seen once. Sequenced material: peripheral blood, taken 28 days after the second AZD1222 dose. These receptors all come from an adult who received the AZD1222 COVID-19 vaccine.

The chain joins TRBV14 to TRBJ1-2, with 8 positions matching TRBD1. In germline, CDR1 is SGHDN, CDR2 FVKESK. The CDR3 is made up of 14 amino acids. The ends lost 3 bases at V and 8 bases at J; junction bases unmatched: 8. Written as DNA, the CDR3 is TGTGCCAGCAGCCACGGACAGGGTGAAGGAGGCTACACCTTC. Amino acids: CASSHGQGEGGYTF.

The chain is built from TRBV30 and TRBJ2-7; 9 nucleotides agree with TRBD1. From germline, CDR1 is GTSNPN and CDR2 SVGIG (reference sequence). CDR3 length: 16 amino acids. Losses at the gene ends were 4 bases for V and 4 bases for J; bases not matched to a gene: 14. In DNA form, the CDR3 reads TGTGCCTGGATCAACCAAGCCGGGACAGGGCGGTACGAGCAGTACTTC. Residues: CAWINQAGTGRYEQYF. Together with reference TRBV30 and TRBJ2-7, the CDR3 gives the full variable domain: SQTIHQWPATLVQPVGSPLSLECTVEGTSNPNLYWYRQAAGRGLQLLFYSVGIGQISSEVPQNLSASRPQDRQFILSSKKLLLSDSGFYLCAWINQAGTGRYEQYFGPGTRLTVT.

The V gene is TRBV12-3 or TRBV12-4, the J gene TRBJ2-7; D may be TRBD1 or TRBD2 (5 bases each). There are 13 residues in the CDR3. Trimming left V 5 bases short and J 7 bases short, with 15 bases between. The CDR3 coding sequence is TGTGCCAGCAGTGTTGGGACCAAGGTTGAGCAGTACTTC. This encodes CASSVGTKVEQYF.

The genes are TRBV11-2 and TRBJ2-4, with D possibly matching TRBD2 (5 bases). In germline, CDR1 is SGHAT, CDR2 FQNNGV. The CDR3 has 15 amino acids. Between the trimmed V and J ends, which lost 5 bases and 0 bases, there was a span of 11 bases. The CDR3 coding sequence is TGTGCCAGCAGCCCTTTCGAGGGAGCCAAAAACATTCAGTACTTC. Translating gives CASSPFEGAKNIQYF.

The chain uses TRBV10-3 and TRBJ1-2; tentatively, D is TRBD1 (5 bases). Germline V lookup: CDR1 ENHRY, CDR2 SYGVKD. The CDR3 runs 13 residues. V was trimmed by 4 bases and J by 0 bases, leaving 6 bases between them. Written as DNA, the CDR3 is TGTGCCATCAGTGGGGGGACTAACTATGGCTACACCTTC. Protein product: CAISGGTNYGYTF.

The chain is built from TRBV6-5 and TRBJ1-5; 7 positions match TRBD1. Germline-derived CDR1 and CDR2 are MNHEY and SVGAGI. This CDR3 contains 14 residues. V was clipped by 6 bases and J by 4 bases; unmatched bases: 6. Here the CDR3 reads CASSLTGMNQPQHF. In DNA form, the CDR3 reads TGTGCCAGCAGCCTGACAGGGATGAATCAGCCCCAGCATTTT.

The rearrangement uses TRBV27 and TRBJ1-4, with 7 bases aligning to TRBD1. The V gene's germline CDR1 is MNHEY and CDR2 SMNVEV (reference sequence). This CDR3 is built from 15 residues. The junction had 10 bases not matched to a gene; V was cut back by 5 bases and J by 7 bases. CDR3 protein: CASSSLDRAGEKLFF. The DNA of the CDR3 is TGTGCCAGCAGTAGCCTCGACAGGGCGGGTGAAAAACTGTTTTTT.

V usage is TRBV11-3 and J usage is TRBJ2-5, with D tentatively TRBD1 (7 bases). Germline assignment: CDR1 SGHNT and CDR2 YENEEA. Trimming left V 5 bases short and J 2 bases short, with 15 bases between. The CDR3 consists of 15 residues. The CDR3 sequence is CASSPGGTSQETQYF. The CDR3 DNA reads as TGTGCCAGCAGCCCAGGGGGGACTTCACAAGAGACCCAGTACTTC.

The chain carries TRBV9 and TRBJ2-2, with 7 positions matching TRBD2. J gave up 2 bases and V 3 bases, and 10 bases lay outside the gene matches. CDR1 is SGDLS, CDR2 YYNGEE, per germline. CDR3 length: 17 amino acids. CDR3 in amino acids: CASSAWWREGNTGELFF. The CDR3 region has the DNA TGTGCCAGCAGCGCGTGGTGGAGGGAGGGAAACACCGGGGAGCTGTTTTTT.

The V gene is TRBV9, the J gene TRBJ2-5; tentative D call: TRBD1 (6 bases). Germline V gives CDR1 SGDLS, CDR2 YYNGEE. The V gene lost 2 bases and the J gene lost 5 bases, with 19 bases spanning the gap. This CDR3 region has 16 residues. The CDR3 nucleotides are TGTGCCAGCAGCGTCGGACACAGGGTAGCAGGGGAGACCCAGTACTTC. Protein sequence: CASSVGHRVAGETQYF.

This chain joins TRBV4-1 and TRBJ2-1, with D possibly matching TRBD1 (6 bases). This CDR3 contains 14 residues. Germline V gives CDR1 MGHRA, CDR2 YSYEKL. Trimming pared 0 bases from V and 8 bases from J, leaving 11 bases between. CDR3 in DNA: TGCGCCAGCAGCCAAGAGGTAGGGGGAGATGAGCAGTTCTTC. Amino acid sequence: CASSQEVGGDEQFF.

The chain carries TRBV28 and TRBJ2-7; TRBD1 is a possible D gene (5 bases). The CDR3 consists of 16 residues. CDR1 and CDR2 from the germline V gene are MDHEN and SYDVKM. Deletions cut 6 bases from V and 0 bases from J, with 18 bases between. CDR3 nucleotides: TGTGCCAGCAGACCTATACACCCAAGGGGCTCCTACGAGCAGTACTTC. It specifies CASRPIHPRGSYEQYF. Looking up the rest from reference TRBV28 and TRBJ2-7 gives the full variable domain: DVKVTQSSRYLVKRTGEKVFLECVQDMDHENMFWYRQDPGLGLRLIYFSYDVKMKEKGDIPEGYSVSREKKERFSLILESASTNQTSMYLCASRPIHPRGSYEQYFGPGTRLTVT.

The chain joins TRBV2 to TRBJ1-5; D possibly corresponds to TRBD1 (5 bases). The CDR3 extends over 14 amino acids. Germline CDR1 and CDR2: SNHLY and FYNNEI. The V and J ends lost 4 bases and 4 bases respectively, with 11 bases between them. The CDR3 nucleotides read TGTGCCAGCAGTGCCAGGGAGGGGAATCAGCCCCAGCATTTT. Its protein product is CASSAREGNQPQHF.

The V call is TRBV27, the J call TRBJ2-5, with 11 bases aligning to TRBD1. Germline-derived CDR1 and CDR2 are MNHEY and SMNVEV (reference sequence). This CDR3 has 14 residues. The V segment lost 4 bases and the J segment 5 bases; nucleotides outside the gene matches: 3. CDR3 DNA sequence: TGTGCCAGCAGTTCCCGGGACAGGGGGGAGACCCAGTACTTC. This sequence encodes CASSSRDRGETQYF.

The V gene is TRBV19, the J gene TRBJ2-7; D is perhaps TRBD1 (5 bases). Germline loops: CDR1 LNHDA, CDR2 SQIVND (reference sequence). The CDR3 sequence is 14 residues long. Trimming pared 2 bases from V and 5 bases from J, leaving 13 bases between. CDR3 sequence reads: CASSIQSQDNEQYF. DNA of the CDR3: TGTGCCAGTAGTATACAGTCCCAGGACAACGAGCAGTACTTC.

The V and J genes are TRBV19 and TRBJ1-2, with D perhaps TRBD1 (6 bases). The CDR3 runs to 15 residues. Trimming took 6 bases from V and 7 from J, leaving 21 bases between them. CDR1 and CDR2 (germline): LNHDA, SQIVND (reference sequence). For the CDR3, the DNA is TGTGCCAGTAGCCCTCTAACAGGGTCTCGAGCTGGCTACACCTTC. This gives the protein CASSPLTGSRAGYTF.

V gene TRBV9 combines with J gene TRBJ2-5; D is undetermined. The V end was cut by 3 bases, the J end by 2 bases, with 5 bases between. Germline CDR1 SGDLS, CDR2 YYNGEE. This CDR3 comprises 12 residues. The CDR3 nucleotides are TGTGCCAGCAGCGATTTGCAAGAGACCCAGTACTTC. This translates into CASSDLQETQYF.

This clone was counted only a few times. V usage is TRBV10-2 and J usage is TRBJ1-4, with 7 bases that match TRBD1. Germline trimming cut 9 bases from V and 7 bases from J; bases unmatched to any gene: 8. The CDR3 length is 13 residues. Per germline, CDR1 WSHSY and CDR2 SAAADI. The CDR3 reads CASTGERSEKLFF. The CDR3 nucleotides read TGCGCCAGTACAGGGGAACGGAGTGAAAAACTGTTTTTT.

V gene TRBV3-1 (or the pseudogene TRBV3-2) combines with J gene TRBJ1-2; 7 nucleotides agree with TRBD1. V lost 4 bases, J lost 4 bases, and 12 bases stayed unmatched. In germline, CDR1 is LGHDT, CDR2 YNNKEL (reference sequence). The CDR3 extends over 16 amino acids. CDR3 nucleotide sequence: TGTGCCAGCAGCCTCCCGGGACAGACAGCGGGCTATGGCTACACCTTC. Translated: CASSLPGQTAGYGYTF.